This T cell receptor (beta chain) was recorded in a study of beta chain features in type 1 diabetes. Whole-study findings and limits: A pattern of fewer insertions and more deletions at VDJ junctions was seen in type 1 diabetes patients. Moderately but significantly shorter TCRB CDR3s were found in Type 1 diabetes patients in all four CD4+ subsets.

Isolated RNA was reverse transcribed in full, so expressed TCRB transcripts were sequenced. TCRdb's copy holds only in-frame clones and misses some; the assay was immunoSEQ multiplex PCR. The sample includes more than 250,000 clones, roughly 20% of them seen just once. To note about this clone: Its antigen is not known. One junction end disagrees with the germline gene, perhaps due to a read error.

Germline V gene data show CDR1 as LGHNA and CDR2 as YSLEER. The CDR3 consists of 13 residues. This receptor was identified in a woman in her forties with type 1 diabetes. V is TRBV4-3 and J is TRBJ2-7; 11 bases fit TRBD2. Sequenced sample: naive CD4+ T cells from blood. The CDR3 region has the DNA TGCGCCAGCAGCCAACTGGGACTAGCGGATCGGAACTTC. It codes for CASSQLGLADRNF.